A selection of T cell receptor beta chains follows, all from one sample in a study of identical twins. Via MiXCR, TCRdb re-called the 5' RACE reads, giving one row per CDR3 protein. The sample contains approximately 550,000 distinct CDR3 sequences, about a fifth of which appear only once. These data were likewise used in another study, on yellow fever vaccine responses in identical twins.

The sequenced sample consisted of CD4+ T cells sorted from blood. These TCRs come from a woman aged 18 to 35 in good health. CDR3s include the opening cysteine and the closing phenylalanine or tryptophan. D genes are given only for firm matches. Clone size is shown for a subset of rows, as once, few, many or a class of expanded clone.

j_gene	d_gene	v_gene	abundance	CDR3aa	CDR3nt
TRBJ2-2	TRBD2	TRBV5-1	.	CASSLDARGANTGELFF	TGCGCCAGCAGCTTGGACGCCCGGGGGGCGAACACCGGGGAGCTGTTTTTT
TRBJ2-3	.	TRBV24-1	.	CATSASRDTQYF	TGTGCCACCAGTGCTAGCAGAGATACGCAGTATTTT
TRBJ2-7	TRBD2	TRBV7-2	.	CASSLTSDPYEQYF	TGTGCCAGCAGCCTCACTAGCGACCCCTACGAGCAGTACTTC
TRBJ2-2	.	TRBV6-5	.	CASSWGLGTGELFF	TGTGCCAGCAGTTGGGGTTTGGGCACCGGGGAGCTGTTTTTT
TRBJ1-2	.	TRBV12-3/TRBV12-4	.	CASSSLKRNYGYTF	TGTGCCAGCAGTTCCCTCAAAAGGAACTATGGCTACACCTTC
TRBJ1-3	.	TRBV7-2	.	CASSYLSGNTIYF	TGTGCCAGCAGCTATCTCTCTGGAAACACCATATATTTT
TRBJ2-7	TRBD2	TRBV7-2	.	CASSRTRTYEQYF	TGTGCCAGCAGTCGGACTAGAACCTACGAGCAGTACTTC
TRBJ2-2	.	TRBV12-3/TRBV12-4	.	CASLVGPTGELFF	TGTGCCAGTCTGGTCGGTCCCACCGGGGAGCTGTTTTTT
TRBJ2-7	.	TRBV7-9	.	CASSLFVGGEQYF	TGTGCCAGCAGCTTATTCGTAGGTGGCGAGCAGTACTTC
TRBJ2-3	TRBD2	TRBV20-1	few	CRATSGDTDTQYF	TGCAGGGCCACTAGCGGAGACACAGATACGCAGTATTTT
TRBJ2-3	.	TRBV7-9	.	CASSLEVLGSTDTQYF	TGTGCCAGCAGCTTAGAAGTTCTGGGTAGCACAGATACGCAGTATTTT
TRBJ2-1	.	TRBV19	.	CASSPRTTEQFF	TGTGCCAGTAGTCCCCGGACTACCGAGCAGTTCTTC
TRBJ1-5	.	TRBV20-1	few	CSAKTPNQPQHF	TGCAGTGCAAAAACCCCTAATCAGCCCCAGCATTTT
TRBJ2-1	TRBD2	TRBV5-1	.	CASSLGTGTSSYNEQFF	TGCGCCAGCAGCTTGGGCACCGGGACTAGCTCCTACAATGAGCAGTTCTTC
TRBJ2-2	TRBD1	TRBV6-4	.	CASSDGTGASGELFF	TGTGCCAGCAGTGACGGGACAGGGGCCTCCGGGGAGCTGTTTTTT
TRBJ2-5	.	TRBV28	few	CASTTRATQETQYF	TGTGCCAGCACCACCCGGGCCACTCAAGAGACCCAGTACTTC
TRBJ1-2	.	TRBV11-2	.	CASSPGSANGYTF	TGTGCCAGCAGCCCTGGGTCTGCTAATGGCTACACCTTC
TRBJ2-3	.	TRBV5-6	few	CASSRPNTDTQYF	TGTGCCAGCAGCCGGCCAAACACAGATACGCAGTATTTT
TRBJ1-4	.	TRBV28	.	CASRSQGGGEKLFF	TGTGCCAGCAGGTCACAGGGAGGGGGTGAAAAACTGTTTTTT
TRBJ1-4	.	TRBV12-3/TRBV12-4	.	CASSDRYGEKLLF	TGTGCCAGCAGTGATAGATACGGTGAAAAACTGCTTTTT
TRBJ2-3	.	TRBV12-3/TRBV12-4	.	CASSFLTGYSTDTQYF	TGTGCCAGCAGTTTCCTCACAGGGTACAGCACAGATACGCAGTATTTT
TRBJ2-2	TRBD2	TRBV12-3/TRBV12-4	few	CASSLAGANGELFF	TGTGCCAGCAGTCTAGCGGGGGCAAACGGGGAGCTGTTTTTT
TRBJ2-3	.	TRBV28	.	CASSPPTPLGYTDTQYF	TGTGCCAGCAGTCCCCCGACACCCCTGGGATACACAGATACGCAGTATTTT
TRBJ2-5	.	TRBV11-1	few	CASSLGQGSGRLSETQYF	TGTGCCAGCAGCTTAGGCCAAGGGAGCGGGCGACTTTCAGAGACCCAGTACTTC
TRBJ1-1	.	TRBV7-2	.	CASSLLTGITEAFF	TGTGCCAGCAGCTTACTTACAGGGATTACTGAAGCTTTCTTT
TRBJ2-7	TRBD2	TRBV5-1	once	CASSLSGLSSYEQYF	TGCGCCAGCAGCCTCTCGGGACTATCTAGCTACGAGCAGTACTTC
TRBJ1-5	.	TRBV10-3	few	CAISEASNQPQHF	TGTGCCATCAGTGAGGCCTCAAATCAGCCCCAGCATTTT
TRBJ2-2	.	TRBV15	.	CATSGDSTEAPGELFF	TGTGCCACCAGCGGAGATTCGACAGAAGCTCCCGGGGAGCTGTTTTTT
TRBJ1-5	.	TRBV21-1	few	CASSKGRGNQPQHF	TGTGCCAGCAGCAAAGGGAGGGGCAATCAGCCCCAGCATTTT
TRBJ2-2	TRBD2	TRBV5-1	many	CASSPEAGRGPGELFF	TGCGCCAGCAGCCCGGAGGCCGGGAGGGGCCCCGGGGAGCTGTTTTTT
TRBJ2-7	.	TRBV5-1	.	CASSLDSSRTLGDEQYF	TGCGCCAGCAGCTTGGACAGCTCTCGTACCCTGGGGGACGAGCAGTACTTC
TRBJ2-3	TRBD2	TRBV10-3	.	CAISLLAGATDTQYF	TGTGCCATCAGTTTACTAGCGGGAGCCACAGATACGCAGTATTTT
TRBJ2-2	.	TRBV3-1	few	CASSQTSGATGELFF	TGTGCCAGCAGCCAAACCTCGGGGGCCACCGGGGAGCTGTTTTTT
TRBJ2-2	.	TRBV11-2	.	CASSLRVQGSTGELFF	TGTGCCAGCAGCTTAAGAGTGCAGGGGAGCACCGGGGAGCTGTTTTTT
TRBJ2-2	TRBD2	TRBV6-5	few	CASSFKRGGTGELFF	TGTGCCAGCAGTTTTAAGCGGGGGGGAACCGGGGAGCTGTTTTTT
TRBJ1-1	TRBD1	TRBV27	few	CASRWDRRNTEAFF	TGTGCCAGCAGATGGGACAGAAGGAACACTGAAGCTTTCTTT
TRBJ1-5	.	TRBV28	.	CASSLVPRVNNQPQHF	TGTGCCAGCAGTTTAGTACCCAGGGTGAACAATCAGCCCCAGCATTTT
TRBJ2-5	.	TRBV5-1	.	CASSLRGALSYQETQYF	TGCGCCAGCAGCTTGAGGGGGGCCCTCTCGTACCAAGAGACCCAGTACTTC
TRBJ2-1	TRBD2	TRBV14	few	CASSQDRALAEYNEQFF	TGTGCCAGCAGCCAAGATCGAGCACTAGCGGAATACAATGAGCAGTTCTTC
TRBJ1-3	.	TRBV10-3	.	CAIRRNSDSGNTIYF	TGTGCCATCAGAAGAAACAGCGACTCTGGAAACACCATATATTTT
TRBJ2-1	TRBD2	TRBV6-5	.	CASSYSLRLGGRGDEQFF	TGTGCCAGCAGTTACTCGCTCCGACTCGGGGGGAGAGGGGATGAGCAGTTCTTC
TRBJ1-5	TRBD1	TRBV29-1	.	CSAGQGSNQPQHF	TGCAGCGCCGGACAGGGAAGCAATCAGCCCCAGCATTTT
TRBJ2-3	TRBD2	TRBV5-1	few	CASSWGSGNWADTQYF	TGCGCCAGCAGCTGGGGTAGCGGGAACTGGGCAGATACGCAGTATTTT
TRBJ2-7	TRBD2	TRBV20-1	.	CCARPLTSGRSPYEQYF	TGCTGTGCTAGACCTCTGACTAGCGGGAGGTCCCCCTACGAGCAGTACTTC
TRBJ2-3	TRBD2	TRBV5-1	.	CASSSAPGLGIDTQYF	TGCGCCAGCAGCTCTGCACCGGGACTAGGCATAGATACGCAGTATTTT
TRBJ2-7	TRBD2	TRBV6-1	.	CASSPPPGLAGVREQYF	TGTGCCAGCAGTCCACCACCGGGACTAGCGGGAGTCCGTGAGCAGTACTTC
TRBJ2-7	TRBD1	TRBV7-9	.	CASSPLRTGSEQYF	TGTGCCAGCAGCCCCTTAAGGACAGGGTCCGAGCAGTACTTC
TRBJ2-1	TRBD2	TRBV7-2	few	CASTVLQTSGRNEQFF	TGTGCCAGCACCGTACTTCAGACTAGCGGGAGAAATGAGCAGTTCTTC
TRBJ2-7	TRBD2	TRBV9	.	CASSGGLAGGEQYF	TGTGCCAGCAGCGGTGGACTAGCGGGAGGCGAGCAGTACTTC
TRBJ2-1	.	TRBV10-3	.	CAISEFQGSSYNEQFF	TGTGCCATCAGTGAGTTCCAGGGAAGCTCCTACAATGAGCAGTTCTTC
TRBJ1-4	TRBD1	TRBV2	many	CASSGTGEAKLFF	TGTGCCAGCAGTGGGACAGGAGAGGCAAAACTGTTTTTT
TRBJ2-2	.	TRBV6-1	.	CASVRVNTGELFF	TGTGCCAGCGTGAGGGTGAACACCGGGGAGCTGTTTTTT
TRBJ2-7	TRBD1	TRBV15	.	CATSRVGSTGGYEQYF	TGTGCCACCAGCAGGGTTGGGTCCACAGGGGGGTACGAGCAGTACTTC
TRBJ2-1	.	TRBV20-1	.	CSAPPDSREQFF	TGCAGTGCTCCCCCGGACAGTCGCGAGCAGTTCTTC
TRBJ2-1	.	TRBV3-1	.	CASSQDWRLFGNEQFF	TGTGCCAGCAGCCAAGATTGGCGTCTATTCGGCAATGAGCAGTTCTTC
TRBJ2-7	TRBD1	TRBV12-3/TRBV12-4	.	CASSLDGQGPYEQYF	TGTGCCAGCAGTTTAGACGGACAGGGACCCTACGAGCAGTACTTC